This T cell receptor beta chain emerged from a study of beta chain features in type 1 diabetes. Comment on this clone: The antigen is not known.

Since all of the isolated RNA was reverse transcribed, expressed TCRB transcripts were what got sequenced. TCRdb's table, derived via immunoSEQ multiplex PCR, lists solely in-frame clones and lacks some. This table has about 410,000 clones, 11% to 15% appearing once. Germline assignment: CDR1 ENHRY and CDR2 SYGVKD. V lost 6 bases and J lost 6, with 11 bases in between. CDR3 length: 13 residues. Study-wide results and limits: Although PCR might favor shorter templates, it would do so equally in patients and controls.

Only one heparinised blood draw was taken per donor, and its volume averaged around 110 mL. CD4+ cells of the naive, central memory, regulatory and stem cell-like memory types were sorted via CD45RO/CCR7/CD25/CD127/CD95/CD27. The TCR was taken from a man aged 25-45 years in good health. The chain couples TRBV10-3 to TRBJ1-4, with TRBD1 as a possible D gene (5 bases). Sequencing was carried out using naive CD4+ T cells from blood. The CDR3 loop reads CAIRQGDDEKLFF. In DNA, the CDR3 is TGTGCCATCAGGCAGGGAGACGATGAAAAACTGTTTTTT.